The clone carrying this T cell receptor (beta chain) was picked up a small number of times. Its antigen is not identified. TCRdb keeps only in-frame clones here, not all; method: immunoSEQ multiplex PCR. Of 190,000 or so clones in the sample, roughly 92% were seen once. These data are taken from a study of T cell responses to AZD1222 COVID-19 vaccine. Second-dose groups at about 4 or about 12 weeks were pooled. Study-wide results and caveats: Donor demographics were predominantly white British with a female majority; clonal diversity may be underestimated.

Germline CDR1 is SGHRS and CDR2 is YFSETQ. The CDR3 loop spans 15 amino acids. V was clipped by 3 bases and J by 4 bases; unmatched bases: 8. The rearrangement uses TRBV5-1 and TRBJ2-7; 9 bases match TRBD1. The clonotype was recovered from an adult who received the AZD1222 COVID-19 vaccine. The material was peripheral blood, obtained 28 days after the second AZD1222 dose. This CDR3 reads CASSWDRATLYEQYF. The CDR3 nucleotides are TGCGCCAGCAGCTGGGACAGGGCCACTCTATACGAGCAGTACTTC.